These T cell receptor beta chains were read from a single sample in a study of T-cell memory formation after mild COVID-19. TCRdb re-derived calls from the 5' RACE reads in MiXCR, one entry per CDR3 protein. The sample yields hundreds of thousands of distinct CDR3 sequences, roughly a fifth seen once. Sequenced: PBMCs or a T cell subset sorted from them (not recorded which). Every receptor here comes from a man between 18 and 35 years old who had mild COVID-19 (a few samples of this study predate the infection). Cell type and time point are not known. Both conserved end residues are part of each CDR3. D genes are given only for firm matches. Where a row states a size, it is once, few, many or the class of an expanded clone; other rows omit it.

D	V	J	size	DNA	CDR3
TRBD1	TRBV23-1	TRBJ2-6	many	TGCGCCAGCAGTCAAGCGCCACAGAGGACAGGGGCGACTTTC	CASSQAPQRTGATF
NA	TRBV27	TRBJ2-5	NA	TGTGCCAGCAGTTTGCTCCCGGTGGTTGAGACCCAGTACTTC	CASSLLPVVETQYF
NA	TRBV5-4	TRBJ2-3	many	TGTGCCAGCAGCACCCCAGGGTGGCGGTCAGATACGCAGTATTTT	CASSTPGWRSDTQYF
NA	TRBV12-3/TRBV12-4	TRBJ2-3	NA	TGTGCCAGCAGTTTAGCGGGGGCCAGGACAGATACGCAGTATTTT	CASSLAGARTDTQYF
TRBD1	TRBV7-9	TRBJ2-5	few	TGTGCCAGCAGCCCCCGGGACAGGGTTGAGACCCAGTACTTC	CASSPRDRVETQYF
TRBD2	TRBV5-1	TRBJ2-1	NA	TGCGCCAGCAGCTCGGGTGGCGGGGGGGCCCGTGAGCAGTTCTTC	CASSSGGGGAREQFF
NA	TRBV11-2	TRBJ1-1	few	TGTGCCAGCAGCCATCACAGGTATTTGAGTGAAGCTTTCTTT	CASSHHRYLSEAFF
NA	TRBV12-3/TRBV12-4	TRBJ1-6	few	TGTGCCAGCAGTTTAGAGGGGGAGCAAACACCCCTCCACTTT	CASSLEGEQTPLHF
NA	TRBV7-9	TRBJ2-1	few	TGTGCCAGCAGCTTACGGGGAGACGTCAGGTTCTTC	CASSLRGDVRFF
NA	TRBV7-2	TRBJ2-2	few	TGTGCCAGCAGCTTAGAAGTAGTGGTGAACACCGGGGAGCTGTTTTTT	CASSLEVVVNTGELFF
TRBD1	TRBV5-1	TRBJ1-1	few	TGCGCCAGCAGCTTCATCAGGGGGCTCACTGAAGCTTTCTTT	CASSFIRGLTEAFF
TRBD2	TRBV11-2	TRBJ2-3	few	TGTGCCAGCAGTCCCTACCCCCGGGGGGTAAGCACAGATACGCAGTATTTT	CASSPYPRGVSTDTQYF
TRBD1	TRBV10-3	TRBJ1-4	NA	TGTGCCATCAGTGCTGTGCAGACAGGGGGTGAAAAACTGTTTTTT	CAISAVQTGGEKLFF
TRBD2	TRBV4-2	TRBJ2-1	NA	TGTGCCAGCAGCCAAGAGACTAGCGGGGGGGCATGGGAGCAGTTCTTC	CASSQETSGGAWEQFF
NA	TRBV11-2	TRBJ2-2	few	TGTGCCAGCAGCTTAGGAGTCAGGGGTTATCTCCCCGGGGAGCTGTTTTTT	CASSLGVRGYLPGELFF